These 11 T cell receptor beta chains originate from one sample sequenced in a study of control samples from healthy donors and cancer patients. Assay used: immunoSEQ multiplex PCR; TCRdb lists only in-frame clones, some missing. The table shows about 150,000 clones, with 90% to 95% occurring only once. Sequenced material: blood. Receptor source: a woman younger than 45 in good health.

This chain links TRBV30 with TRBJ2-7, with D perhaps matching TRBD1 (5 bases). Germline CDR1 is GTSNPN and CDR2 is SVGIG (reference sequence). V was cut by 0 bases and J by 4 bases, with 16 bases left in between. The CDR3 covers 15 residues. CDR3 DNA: TGTGCCTGGAGTGTAGCCAGGGTAACGACGTACGAGCAGTACTTC. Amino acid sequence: CAWSVARVTTYEQYF.

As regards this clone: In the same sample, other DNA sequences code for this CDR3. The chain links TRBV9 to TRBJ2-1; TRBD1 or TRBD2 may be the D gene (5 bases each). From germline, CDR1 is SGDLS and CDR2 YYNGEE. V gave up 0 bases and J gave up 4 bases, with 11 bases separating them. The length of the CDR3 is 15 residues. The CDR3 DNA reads TGTGCCAGCAGCGTAGCTCAGGGACGGTACAATGAGCAGTTCTTC. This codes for CASSVAQGRYNEQFF.

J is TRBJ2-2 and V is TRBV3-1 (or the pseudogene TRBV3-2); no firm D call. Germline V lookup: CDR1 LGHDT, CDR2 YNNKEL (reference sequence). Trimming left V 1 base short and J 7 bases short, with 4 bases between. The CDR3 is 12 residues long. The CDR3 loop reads CASSQGIGELFF. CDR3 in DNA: TGTGCCAGCAGCCAAGGAATCGGGGAGCTGTTTTTT.

CDR3 sequence reads: CASSPWDYGYTF. For the CDR3, the DNA is TGTGCCAGCAGCCCCTGGGACTATGGCTACACCTTC. J is TRBJ1-2 and V is TRBV14; the D is unclear. Trimming shortened V by 4 bases and J by 3 bases, and 6 bases separated the two germline ends. The CDR3 runs to 12 residues. Germline V gene lookup returns CDR1 SGHDN and CDR2 FVKESK.

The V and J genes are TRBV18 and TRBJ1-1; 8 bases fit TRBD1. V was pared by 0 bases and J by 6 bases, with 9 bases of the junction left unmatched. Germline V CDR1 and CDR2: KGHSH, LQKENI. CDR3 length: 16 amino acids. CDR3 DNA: TGTGCCAGCTCACCACCGGACAGGGTTAAGGGAGCTGAAGCTTTCTTT. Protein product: CASSPPDRVKGAEAFF. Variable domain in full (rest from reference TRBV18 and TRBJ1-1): NAGVMQNPRHLVRRRGQEARLRCSPMKGHSHVYWYRQLPEEGLKFMVYLQKENIIDESGMPKERFSAEFPKEGPSILRIQQVVRGDSAAYFCASSPPDRVKGAEAFFGQGTRLTVV.

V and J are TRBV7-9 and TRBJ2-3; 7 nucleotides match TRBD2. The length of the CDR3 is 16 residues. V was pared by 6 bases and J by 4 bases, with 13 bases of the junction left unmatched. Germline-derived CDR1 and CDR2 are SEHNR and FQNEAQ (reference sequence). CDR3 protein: CASSRDGGSGADTQYF. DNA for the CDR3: TGTGCCAGCAGTCGAGATGGCGGGAGTGGCGCAGATACGCAGTATTTT.

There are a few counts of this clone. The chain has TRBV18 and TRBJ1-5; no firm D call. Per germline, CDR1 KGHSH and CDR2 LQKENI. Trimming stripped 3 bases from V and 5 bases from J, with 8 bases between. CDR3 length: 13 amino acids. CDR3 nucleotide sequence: TGTGCCAGCTCACCCGGGGTTTATCAGCCCCAGCATTTT. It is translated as CASSPGVYQPQHF. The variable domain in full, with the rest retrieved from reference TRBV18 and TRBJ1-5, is NAGVMQNPRHLVRRRGQEARLRCSPMKGHSHVYWYRQLPEEGLKFMVYLQKENIIDESGMPKERFSAEFPKEGPSILRIQQVVRGDSAAYFCASSPGVYQPQHFGDGTRLSIL.

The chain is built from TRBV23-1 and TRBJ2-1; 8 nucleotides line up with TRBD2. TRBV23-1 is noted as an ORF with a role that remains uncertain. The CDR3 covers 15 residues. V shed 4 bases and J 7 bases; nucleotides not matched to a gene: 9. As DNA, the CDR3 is TGCGCCAGCAGTCCCCCCCGGCTAGCGGGTAATGAGCAGTTCTTC. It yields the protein CASSPPRLAGNEQFF.

The DNA of the CDR3 is TGTGCCAGCAGTTTATATCCGGTCAGCTCCTACAATGAGCAGTTCTTC. This encodes CASSLYPVSSYNEQFF. The chain recombines TRBV28 with TRBJ2-1; the D is unclear. Germline CDR1 is MDHEN and CDR2 is SYDVKM. V was trimmed by 1 base and J by 0 bases, leaving 10 bases between them. The CDR3 is 16 amino acids.

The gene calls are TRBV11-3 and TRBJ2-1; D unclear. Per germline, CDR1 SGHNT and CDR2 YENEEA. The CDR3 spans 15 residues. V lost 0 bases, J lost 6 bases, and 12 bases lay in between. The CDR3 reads CASSLDRSRINEQFF. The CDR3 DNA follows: TGTGCCAGCAGCTTAGATCGGAGCCGTATCAATGAGCAGTTCTTC.

The CDR3 sequence: CASGNGDRGYQPQHF. DNA for the CDR3: TGTGCCAGCGGAAATGGGGACAGGGGGTATCAGCCCCAGCATTTT. The rearrangement joins TRBV6-6 to TRBJ1-5; 11 bases align to TRBD1. CDR3 size: 15 residues. Germline trimming cut 8 bases from V and 5 bases from J; bases unmatched to any gene: 8. Germline CDR1 is MNHNY and CDR2 is SVGAGI (reference sequence).